A single sample is the source of the 19 T cell receptor beta chains below, sequenced in a study of blood T cell repertoires in COVID-19. Assay: immunoSEQ multiplex PCR; the TCRdb copy retains only in-frame clones and omits some. The data hold some 160,000 clones, with approximately 80% observed a single time. Input material: peripheral blood. Source of these receptors: a human donor in a cohort sampled during active COVID-19.

V and J are TRBV11-1 and TRBJ2-7; TRBD2 matches 8 bases. From germline, CDR1 is SGHAT and CDR2 FQDESV (reference sequence). This CDR3 spans 15 amino acids. Germline trimming cut 4 bases from V and 0 bases from J; bases unmatched to any gene: 5. CDR3 amino acids: CASSSASGPSYEQYF. CDR3 nucleotide sequence: TGTGCCAGCAGCTCCGCTAGCGGGCCCTCCTACGAGCAGTACTTC.

V and J are TRBV19 and TRBJ1-1; D call uncertain. Trimming left V 3 bases short and J 1 base short, with 9 bases between. Germline V gene data show CDR1 as LNHDA and CDR2 as SQIVND (reference sequence). This CDR3 has 14 residues. In DNA, the CDR3 is TGTGCCAGTAGTATTTACACCACGAACACTGAAGCTTTCTTT. Protein: CASSIYTTNTEAFF.

The V gene is TRBV3-1 (or the pseudogene TRBV3-2), the J gene TRBJ1-3; D gene uncertain. With 3 bases removed from V and 1 base from J, the gap between germline ends came to 7 bases. Germline V gene data show CDR1 as LGHDT and CDR2 as YNNKEL (reference sequence). CDR3 length equals 14 residues. The CDR3 coding sequence is TGTGCCAGCAGCCACGGTCGGTCTGGAAACACCATATATTTT. Translated, it gives CASSHGRSGNTIYF.

The CDR3 sequence: CASRPQRAWDEQYF. The CDR3 DNA reads as TGTGCCAGCCGCCCCCAGCGGGCATGGGACGAGCAGTACTTC. The genes are TRBV5-4 and TRBJ2-7; D possibly corresponds to TRBD2 (6 bases). In germline, CDR1 is SGHNT, CDR2 YYREEE (reference sequence). CDR3 length: 14 amino acids. V was clipped by 7 bases and J by 5 bases, with 19 bases between them. The full variable domain, completed using reference TRBV5-4 and TRBJ2-7, is ETGVTQSPTHLIKTRGQQVTLRCSSQSGHNTVSWYQQALGQGPQFIFQYYREEENGRGNFPPRFSGLQFPNYSSELNVNALELDDSALYLCASRPQRAWDEQYFGPGTRLTVT.

The chain is built from TRBV4-1 and TRBJ1-4, with D possibly being TRBD1 (6 bases). Trimming pared 1 base from V and 0 bases from J, leaving 12 bases between. Germline V lookup: CDR1 MGHRA, CDR2 YSYEKL. CDR3 size: 17 residues. CDR3 loop: CASSQAPGQATNEKLFF. The CDR3 nucleotides are TGCGCCAGCAGCCAAGCCCCGGGACAAGCAACTAATGAAAAACTGTTTTTT.

The V gene is TRBV9, the J gene TRBJ1-2; 9 nucleotides match TRBD1. The CDR3 spans 15 residues. With V trimmed by 3 bases and J by 4 bases, 7 bases remained unmatched. Germline CDR1 SGDLS, CDR2 YYNGEE. This chain's CDR3 is CASSEFPGQGYGYTF. CDR3 DNA sequence: TGTGCCAGCAGCGAGTTTCCGGGACAGGGCTATGGCTACACCTTC. The full variable domain, with the rest looked up from reference TRBV9 and TRBJ1-2, is DSGVTQTPKHLITATGQRVTLRCSPRSGDLSVYWYQQSLDQGLQFLIQYYNGEERAKGNILERFSAQQFPDLHSELNLSSLELGDSALYFCASSEFPGQGYGYTFGSGTRLTVV.

The gene calls are TRBV6-5 and TRBJ2-7; 8 bases fit TRBD2. With V trimmed by 8 bases and J by 3 bases, 12 bases remained unmatched. Germline V gene sequence: CDR1 MNHEY, CDR2 SVGAGI. The CDR3 is made up of 15 amino acids. In nucleotides, the CDR3 is TGTGCCAGCCGTCCCGCGGGGGGAGCCGACTACGAGCAGTACTTC. Translation gives CASRPAGGADYEQYF.

This clone was detected once. The gene calls are TRBV2 and TRBJ2-5; D might be TRBD1 (5 bases). This CDR3 is 14 amino acids long. Germline V CDR1 and CDR2: SNHLY, FYNNEI. Trimming shortened V by 10 bases and J by 2 bases, and 17 bases separated the two germline ends. The CDR3 DNA is TGTGCCAATTCCCCCAAGACAGTACAAGAGACCCAGTACTTC. It is translated as CANSPKTVQETQYF.

This clone showed up just once. The chain uses TRBV27 and TRBJ1-1; the match to TRBD1 covers 11 bases. V was pared by 6 bases and J by 5 bases, with 11 bases of the junction left unmatched. From germline, CDR1 is MNHEY and CDR2 SMNVEV (reference sequence). The CDR3 sequence is 16 residues long. The CDR3: CASRDGQGATGTEAFF. The CDR3 DNA sequence: TGTGCCAGCAGAGATGGACAGGGGGCAACGGGGACTGAAGCTTTCTTT.

This sequence joins TRBV5-4 and TRBJ2-7; tentatively, D is TRBD1 (5 bases). Germline assignment: CDR1 SGHNT and CDR2 YYREEE (reference sequence). V shed 4 bases and J shed 2 bases, with 13 bases lying between them. This CDR3 has 14 residues. The CDR3 coding sequence is TGTGCCAGCAGCCCGCCCGGCAGGGCCTACGAGCAGTACTTC. As protein: CASSPPGRAYEQYF. The whole variable domain, remainder taken from reference TRBV5-4 and TRBJ2-7, is ETGVTQSPTHLIKTRGQQVTLRCSSQSGHNTVSWYQQALGQGPQFIFQYYREEENGRGNFPPRFSGLQFPNYSSELNVNALELDDSALYLCASSPPGRAYEQYFGPGTRLTVT.

The chain is built from TRBV12-3 or TRBV12-4 and TRBJ1-1; a weak D match, TRBD1 (6 bases). CDR3 length: 12 residues. V shed 7 bases and J shed 4 bases, with 10 bases lying between them. CDR3 loop: CASTWGPTEAFF. The CDR3 coding sequence is TGTGCCAGCACCTGGGGGCCCACTGAAGCTTTCTTT.

The CDR3 DNA reads TGCGCCAGCTCGCGAACTACAGGGCTGGGTAATGAAAAACTGTTTTTT. Its protein is CASSRTTGLGNEKLFF. The chain has TRBV5-1 and TRBJ1-4; D perhaps matches TRBD1 (6 bases). Between the trimmed V and J ends, which lost 7 bases and 4 bases, there was a span of 20 bases. CDR1 and CDR2 from the germline V gene are SGHRS and YFSETQ. The CDR3 consists of 16 residues.

The genes are TRBV4-2 and TRBJ1-2; D remains unclear. Trimming pared 1 base from V and 7 bases from J, leaving 16 bases between. The CDR3 is 15 residues long. The V gene's germline CDR1 is LGHNA and CDR2 YNFKEQ. The CDR3 DNA reads as TGTGCCAGCAGCCAAGGTGCGACTCCAGACGGTGGCTACACCTTC. Its translation is CASSQGATPDGGYTF.

The genes are TRBV12-3 or TRBV12-4 and TRBJ2-6; possible D gene TRBD2, 5 bases. The CDR3 loop spans 13 amino acids. V lost 8 bases, J lost 2 bases, and 7 bases lay in between. The CDR3 reads CASHGAGANVLTF. CDR3 DNA sequence: TGTGCCAGCCACGGGGCTGGGGCCAACGTCCTGACTTTC.

The gene calls are TRBV7-3 and TRBJ1-6; TRBD1 is a possible D gene (6 bases). Germline CDR1 is SGHTA and CDR2 is FQGTGA. The CDR3 is 15 residues long. The ends were cut back, 5 bases at V and 10 bases at J, with 18 bases in the middle. The CDR3 coding sequence is TGTGCCAGCAGCAACCGGGGGGGCCCACAATCACCCCTCCACTTT. Its translation is CASSNRGGPQSPLHF.

The chain carries TRBV7-8 and TRBJ2-7; D is unclear. V gave up 1 base and J gave up 6 bases, with 13 bases separating them. The CDR3 sequence is 14 residues long. Germline V lookup: CDR1 SGHVS, CDR2 FQNEAQ. CDR3 DNA sequence: TGTGCCAGCAGCTTAGGCCGCCAGGCCCGCGAGCAGTACTTC. The encoded protein is CASSLGRQAREQYF.

The count of this clone is one. The chain recombines TRBV6-5 with TRBJ2-7; 7 positions match TRBD1. This CDR3 has 15 residues. The J segment lost 3 bases and the V segment lost 5 bases, leaving 10 bases of the junction unmatched. Germline assignment: CDR1 MNHEY and CDR2 SVGAGI. This CDR3 reads CASSNPRQGGYEQYF. CDR3 nucleotides: TGTGCCAGCAGTAACCCTCGACAGGGCGGCTACGAGCAGTACTTC.

This chain connects TRBV18 to TRBJ2-5, with 12 bases that match TRBD1. Germline lookup yields CDR1 KGHSH and CDR2 LQKENI. V was clipped by 2 bases and J by 3 bases; unmatched bases: 4. There are 16 residues in the CDR3. The CDR3 here is CASSPLGQGAEETQYF. CDR3 sequence (DNA): TGTGCCAGCTCACCATTGGGACAGGGGGCTGAAGAGACCCAGTACTTC.

This clone showed up just a few times. The chain is built from TRBV5-1 and TRBJ1-1; no clear D. CDR1 and CDR2 (germline): SGHRS, YFSETQ. The CDR3 consists of 13 residues. Deletions cut 3 bases from V and 5 bases from J, with 11 bases between. CDR3 DNA: TGCGCCAGCAGCTCTGCCCCGAGTACTGAAGCTTTCTTT. Translated: CASSSAPSTEAFF.